The clone carrying this T cell receptor (beta chain) has only a few counts. The CDR3 extends over 14 amino acids. The germline CDR1 and CDR2 sequences are LNHDA and SQIVND (reference sequence). V was trimmed by 5 bases and J by 3 bases, leaving 13 bases between them. What was sequenced were expressed TCRB transcripts, since all of the isolated RNA had been reverse transcribed. TCRdb keeps only in-frame clones here, not all; method: immunoSEQ multiplex PCR. The sample gives fewer than 350,000 clones, under 8.5% of which show up once; roughly 1% is in the top ten. The data were obtained in a study of beta chain features in type 1 diabetes. Study-level background: Cells sorted and examined across all samples totaled nearly 110,000,000.

Sequenced material: central memory CD4+ T cells from blood. The chain couples TRBV19 to TRBJ1-2; D remains unclear. This TCR came from a woman aged 18-30 years in good health. CDR3 DNA sequence: TGTGCCAGTAGTGAGTTTCGTGGTGACTATGGCTACACCTTC. The encoded protein is CASSEFRGDYGYTF.